Detailed here is one T cell receptor beta chain. This clonotype has a count of ten or more. Its antigen remains undetermined. The input lacks base qualities; no much larger clone sits a single base away. This record belongs to a study of spatial heterogeneity in lung cancer (dated by TCRdb to between 2018 and 2021). About the full investigation: More beta-chain than alpha-chain transcripts were consistently detected, likely reflecting higher beta-chain transcript abundance. In the raw uncorrected reads, each unique combination of TCR and UMI appeared on average more than ten times. In non-small cell lung cancer, the study made a quantitative comparison of TCR alpha and beta repertoires among multiple tumor regions, matched nontumor lung and blood. The study linked features of the TCR repertoire to counts of nonsynonymous mutations, which were determined by whole-exome sequencing of tumor tissue. At surgery, roughly 220 tumor regions, fewer than 85 matched nontumor lung samples and 56 PBMC samples were TCR-sequenced for both alpha and beta chains.

What the research found in general, with its limitations: Additional single-cell paired TCR alpha and beta sequencing was considered necessary to confirm, at a functional level, the hypothesis that regional TCRs recognize regional mutations. Ubiquitous expanded tumor TCRs showed up in blood more often at tumor resection than at routine follow-up.

Library method: 5' RACE. The sample was run on a NextSeq 500. In the TCR library protocol, a unique molecular identifier was attached to each TCR cDNA molecule so that PCR and sequencing errors could be corrected. In the authors' own workflow: Decombinator tools were used for TCR identification, UMI-based error correction and CDR3 extraction. TCRs above a frequency of 2 per 1,000, corresponding to the top 1% of the tumor frequency distribution, were defined as expanded. Renyi diversity was calculated using the R vegan package after each repertoire was subsampled 100 times to 5,000 TCRs. CDR3 similarity networks were constructed using string-kernel similarity of amino acid triplets, with links drawn between CDR3s whose pairwise similarity was above 0.82. TCRdb itself trimmed the public reads at Q25 with fastp, ran MiXCR and retained productive beta chains. CDR3 protein duplicates are merged, each entry listing the most common genes and DNA. For this entry, the V and J calls and clone size follow TCRdb and not the study's own pipeline. This sample gives roughly 39,000 distinct CDR3 sequences in total; approximately 6.2% of them show up just once. The ten largest clones represent around 43% of the sample.

The time point label corresponds to: sample taken at primary tumor resection. Samples were obtained from approximately 70 patients with early-stage, untreated non-small cell lung cancer from the lung TRACERx cohort. Without any cell sorting, TCR sequencing was performed on whole RNA extracted either from tumor and nontumor lung tissue or from cryopreserved PBMC samples. Only patients with enough RNA available from two or more tumor regions were chosen for TCR sequencing. V is pared back by 3 bases and J by 2 bases, with 12 bases lying between the germline termini. Inclusive of the bounding cysteine and phenylalanine, the CDR3 is 15 residues long. Only the CDR3 region is kept as DNA, spanning 45 bases read in frame from base 1. The germline V gene (reference sequence) sets CDR1 to LNHDA and CDR2 to SQIVND.

The specimen was PBMCs, collected at surgery. This chain joins TRBV19 to TRBJ2-3; no D gene is confidently identified. This clonotype was sampled from a female donor with early-stage non-small cell lung cancer. The nucleotides are TGTGCCAGTAGTATGGATTCATGGCTCACAGATACGCAGTATTTT. Its product reads: CASSMDSWLTDTQYF.